The following is a T cell receptor beta chain sequence with its context. Its antigen is currently unknown. This entry is derived from a study of shared clonotypes between healthy human individuals. Overall study results and limits: Rarefaction curves obtained for sorted subsets showed sequencing incomplete despite large depth.

How the authors handled the data: For the immunoSEQ data, sequences were junction-only without quality scores, so filtering differed. TCRdb keeps only in-frame clones here, not all; method: immunoSEQ multiplex PCR. That table furnishes V, J and clone size, whereas the DNA furnished D and trimming. Here the sample spans 2 million to 2.5 million clones, roughly 95% being singletons. The CDR3 consists of 14 residues. Trimming shortened V by 5 bases and J by 0 bases, and 10 bases separated the two germline ends. Germline-derived CDR1 and CDR2 are MDHEN and SYDVKM. Recent vaccinations or acute infections were absent in the healthy HIV-negative adult donors.

This clonotype was obtained from a man between 18 and 35 years old in good health. Sample: naive CD4+ T cells sorted from blood. Subset: CD45RA+ positively selected. This chain uses TRBV28 with TRBJ1-1; no definite D call. The CDR3 loop reads CASSPRTLNTEAFF. In nucleotides, the CDR3 is TGTGCCAGCAGTCCTCGGACGTTGAACACTGAAGCTTTCTTT.